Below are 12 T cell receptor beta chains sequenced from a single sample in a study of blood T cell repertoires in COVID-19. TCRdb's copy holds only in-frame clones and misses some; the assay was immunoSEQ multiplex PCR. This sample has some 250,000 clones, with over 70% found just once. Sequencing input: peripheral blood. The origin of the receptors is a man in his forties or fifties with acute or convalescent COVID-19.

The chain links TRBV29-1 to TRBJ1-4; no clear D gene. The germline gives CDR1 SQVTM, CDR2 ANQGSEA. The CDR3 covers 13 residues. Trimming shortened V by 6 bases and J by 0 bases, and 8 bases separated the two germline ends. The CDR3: CSVGGATNEKLFF. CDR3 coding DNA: TGCAGCGTGGGAGGTGCAACTAATGAAAAACTGTTTTTT.

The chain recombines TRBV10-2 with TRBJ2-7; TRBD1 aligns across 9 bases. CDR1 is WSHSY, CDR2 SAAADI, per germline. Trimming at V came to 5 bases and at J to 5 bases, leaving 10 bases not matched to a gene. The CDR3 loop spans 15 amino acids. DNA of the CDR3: TGCGCCAGCAGTTCTTTGATAGACAGGGGGGACGAGCAGTACTTC. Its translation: CASSSLIDRGDEQYF.

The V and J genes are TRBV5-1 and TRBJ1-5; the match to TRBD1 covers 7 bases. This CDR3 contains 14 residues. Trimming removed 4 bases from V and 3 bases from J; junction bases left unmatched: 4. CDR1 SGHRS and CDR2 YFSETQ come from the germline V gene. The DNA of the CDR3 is TGCGCCAGCAGCCCGGGACAGACCAATCAGCCCCAGCATTTT. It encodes CASSPGQTNQPQHF.

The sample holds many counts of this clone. In nucleotides, the CDR3 is TGTGCCAGCAGCCGCCGGGACAGGGGGAACATTCAGTACTTC. This encodes CASSRRDRGNIQYF. V is TRBV7-2 and J is TRBJ2-4, with 11 bases aligning to TRBD1. Germline V CDR1 and CDR2: SGHTA, FQGNSA. The ends lost 5 bases at V and 7 bases at J; junction bases unmatched: 4. The CDR3 consists of 14 residues.

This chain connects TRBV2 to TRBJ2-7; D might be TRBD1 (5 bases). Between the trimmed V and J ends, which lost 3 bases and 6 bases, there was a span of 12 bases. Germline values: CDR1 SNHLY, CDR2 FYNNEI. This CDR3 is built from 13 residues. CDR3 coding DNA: TGTGCCAGCAGTGACAGGGCGTCCGGCGAGCAGTACTTC. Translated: CASSDRASGEQYF. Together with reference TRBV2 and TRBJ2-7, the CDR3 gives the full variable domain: EPEVTQTPSHQVTQMGQEVILRCVPISNHLYFYWYRQILGQKVEFLVSFYNNEISEKSEIFDDQFSVERPDGSNFTLKIRSTKLEDSAMYFCASSDRASGEQYFGPGTRLTVT.

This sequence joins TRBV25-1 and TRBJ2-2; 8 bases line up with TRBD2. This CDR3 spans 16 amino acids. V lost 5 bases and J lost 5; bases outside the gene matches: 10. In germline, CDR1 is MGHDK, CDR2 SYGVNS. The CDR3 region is CASSFKSSGSTGELFF. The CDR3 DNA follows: TGTGCCAGCAGTTTTAAATCGAGCGGGAGTACCGGGGAGCTGTTTTTT.

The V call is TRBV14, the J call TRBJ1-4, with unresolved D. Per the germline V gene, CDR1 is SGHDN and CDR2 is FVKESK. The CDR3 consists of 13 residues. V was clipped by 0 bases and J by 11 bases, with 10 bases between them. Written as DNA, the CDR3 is TGTGCCAGCAGCCAAGATCAGGATAACAAACTGTTTTTT. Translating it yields CASSQDQDNKLFF.

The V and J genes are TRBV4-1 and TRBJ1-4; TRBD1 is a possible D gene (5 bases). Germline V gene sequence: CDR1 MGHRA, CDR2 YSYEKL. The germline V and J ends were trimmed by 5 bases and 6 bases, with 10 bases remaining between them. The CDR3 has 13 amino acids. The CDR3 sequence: CASSKQADEKLFF. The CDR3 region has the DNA TGCGCCAGCAGCAAACAGGCCGATGAAAAACTGTTTTTT.

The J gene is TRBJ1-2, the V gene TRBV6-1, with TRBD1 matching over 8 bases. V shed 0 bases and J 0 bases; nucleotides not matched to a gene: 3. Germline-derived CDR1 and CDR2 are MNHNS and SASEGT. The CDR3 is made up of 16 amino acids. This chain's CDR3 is CASSEAGTGTNYGYTF. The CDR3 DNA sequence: TGTGCCAGCAGTGAAGCGGGGACAGGTACTAACTATGGCTACACCTTC.

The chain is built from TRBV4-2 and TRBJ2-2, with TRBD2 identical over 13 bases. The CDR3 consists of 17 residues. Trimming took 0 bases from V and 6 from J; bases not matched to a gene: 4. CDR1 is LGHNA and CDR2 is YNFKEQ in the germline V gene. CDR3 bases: TGTGCCAGCAGCCAAGAGTGGGGACTAGCGGGACCCGGGGAGCTGTTTTTT. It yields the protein CASSQEWGLAGPGELFF.

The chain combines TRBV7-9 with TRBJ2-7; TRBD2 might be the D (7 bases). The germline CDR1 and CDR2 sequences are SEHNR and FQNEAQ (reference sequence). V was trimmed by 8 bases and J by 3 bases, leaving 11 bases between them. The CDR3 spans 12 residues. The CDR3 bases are TGTGCCAGCCGGGGGGCAGGCTACGAGCAGTACTTC. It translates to CASRGAGYEQYF. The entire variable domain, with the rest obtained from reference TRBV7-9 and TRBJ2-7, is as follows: DTGVSQNPRHKITKRGQNVTFRCDPISEHNRLYWYRQTLGQGPEFLTYFQNEAQLEKSRLLSDRFSAERPKGSFSTLEIQRTEQGDSAMYLCASRGAGYEQYFGPGTRLTVT.

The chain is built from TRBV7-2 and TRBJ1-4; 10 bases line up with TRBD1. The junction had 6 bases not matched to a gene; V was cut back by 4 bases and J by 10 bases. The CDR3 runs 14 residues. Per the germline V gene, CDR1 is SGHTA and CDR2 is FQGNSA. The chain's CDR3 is CASSSPGTGVKLFF. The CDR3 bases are TGTGCCAGCAGCTCCCCGGGGACAGGGGTAAAACTGTTTTTT.